This T cell receptor beta chain was observed in a study of technical replicates of blood from a few donors (TCRdb year 2017). As regards this clone: The antigen it binds to is not known. Nothing much larger sits one base from this clone, and base qualities are not available.

The germline V gene supplies CDR1 SGHTA and CDR2 FQGTGA. Inclusive of the bounding cysteine and phenylalanine, the CDR3 is 14 residues long. Kept here is only the CDR3 DNA, which spans 42 bases and is read in frame from base 1. Compared with germline, V lacks 4 bases and J lacks 3 bases; bases without a gene match: 3. Libraries were constructed by the immunoSEQ multiplex PCR assay. TCRdb carries this immuneACCESS record with in-frame sequences only. Its versions omit some clonotypes, under half of them owing to an unresolved V gene in the studies checked, with the rest unexplained. The sample table lists more than 45,000 clones, 90% to 95% of them with a count of one. Approximately 4% of the sample is taken by the ten largest.

The chain is assembled from TRBV7-3 and TRBJ2-4; 7 junctional bases match TRBD1. Input material: PBMCs. The receptor comes from a human donor in good health. Some clones in this sample may be carry-over from other donors' samples. The CDR3 region: CASSSRDSKNIQYF. The nucleotides read TGTGCCAGCAGCTCCCGGGACAGCAAAAACATTCAGTACTTC. The CDR3 plus the reference TRBV7-3 and TRBJ2-4 genes for the other parts give the full variable domain: GAGVSQTPSNKVTEKGKYVELRCDPISGHTALYWYRQSLGQGPEFLIYFQGTGAADDSGLPNDRFFAVRPEGSVSTLKIQRTERGDSAVYLCASSSRDSKNIQYFGAGTRLSVL.